These T cell receptor beta chains were read from a single sample in a study of lymphopenia after photon versus proton radiotherapy. TCRdb keeps only in-frame clones here, not all; method: immunoSEQ multiplex PCR. This sample has over 55,000 clones, with about 89% found just once. The sequencing used peripheral blood, collected from a patient treated with proton-based radiotherapy. These receptors all come from an elderly man with esophageal cancer. Both conserved end residues are part of each CDR3. The D gene is left open where the match is weak. The listing skips clone size in some rows; elsewhere it reads once, few, many or a size class.

v_call	j_call	clone_size	d_call	cdr3_nt	cdr3_aa
TRBV5-4	TRBJ2-7	.	.	TGTGCCAGCAGCTTGTCCAGGGGCGGAGAATACGAGCAGTACTTC	CASSLSRGGEYEQYF
TRBV19	TRBJ2-5	.	TRBD2	TGTGCCAGTAGTACCCGGACTAGCGGGAGCCAAGAGACCCAGTACTTC	CASSTRTSGSQETQYF
TRBV4-1	TRBJ2-2	few	TRBD1	TGCGCCAGCAGCCCATGGGTACAGGGGGTTACGGCCGGGGAGCTGTTTTTT	CASSPWVQGVTAGELFF
TRBV27	TRBJ2-7	.	TRBD2	TGTGCCAGCAGTCCCGGGACTAGCGGGGAGCAGTACTTC	CASSPGTSGEQYF
TRBV10-1	TRBJ2-7	.	TRBD2	TGCGCCAGCAGTCCTAGCGGGGGGACAATCGGGCAGTACTTC	CASSPSGGTIGQYF
TRBV9	TRBJ2-3	.	.	TGTGCCAGCAGCGCTCCTACAGGGAATACGCAGTATTTT	CASSAPTGNTQYF
TRBV18	TRBJ1-1	.	.	TGTGCCAGCTCACCCCCCCGGTGGGGAGCGCGGAACACTGAAGCTTTCTTT	CASSPPRWGARNTEAFF
TRBV7-2	TRBJ1-1	.	.	TGTGCCAGCAGCTCCTACGGGACACAAAAAGCTTTCTTT	CASSSYGTQKAFF
TRBV19	TRBJ2-3	.	TRBD2	TGTGCCAGTAAACCAAGCGGGAGGGGCACAGATACGCAGTATTTT	CASKPSGRGTDTQYF
TRBV2	TRBJ2-2	.	.	TGTGCCAGCAGTGCGATCTTTCGGGAGCTGTTTTTT	CASSAIFRELFF
TRBV6-5	TRBJ1-1	.	.	TGTGCCAGCAGTTACCGGTTGACGAACACTGAAGCTTTCTTT	CASSYRLTNTEAFF
TRBV6-1	TRBJ2-1	.	.	TGTGCCAGCACCAGGGGCTTCACTGTGGGGGAGCAGTTCTTC	CASTRGFTVGEQFF